This TCR beta chain comes out of a study of T cell responses to AZD1222 COVID-19 vaccine (dated by TCRdb to the early 2020s). For the study in its entirety: AZD1222 recipients whose second dose came at about 4 weeks and those whose second dose came at about 12 weeks were combined into one group, since spike-specific TCR depth and breadth did not differ between the two schedules. TCR sequencing was performed for 230 to 250 trial participants, of whom about 200 were given two doses of AZD1222 and approximately 26 were given two doses of MenACWY control vaccine. Trial participants were enrolled by age into 18-55, 56-69 and 70-plus year subgroups, with roughly 150, 30 and 60 TCR-sequenced participants respectively.

CDR1 and CDR2 are read off the germline V gene (reference sequence) as GTSNPN and SVGIG. From V the trimming removes 7 bases and from J it removes 0 bases, while the gene matches leave 7 bases of the junction unaccounted for. The CDR3 has 14 amino acids, counting the end cysteine and phenylalanine. Only CDR3 DNA is held: 42 bases, read in frame from base 1. What this sample's time point label stands for: baseline before first vaccination. Samples from vaccinated people were obtained from the UK trials COV001 and COV002, which included a single-blind randomized controlled phase 2/3 trial of AZD1222 (ChAdOx1 nCoV-19) in healthy adults. For TCRbeta chain sequencing, PBMC samples were collected from trial participants at day 0 and at day 28 after the second dose. The CDR3 regions of human TCRbeta chains were analyzed by immunosequencing. The published analysis was carried out like this. Repertoire TCRs were checked for matches against a reference library of SARS-CoV-2-specific TCRs that had been generated using the MIRA antigen-specificity platform. Breadth meant the fraction of unique TCRs that were SARS-CoV-2-associated, whereas depth meant the fraction of total T cells that were SARS-CoV-2-associated. Using the MIRA data, each spike-specific TCR was assigned both to the spike region to which the TCR was reactive and to a CD4 or CD8 class. Log10-transformed breadth and depth values were compared by one-way ANOVA with Sidak's multiple comparisons tests. This immuneACCESS table, as held by TCRdb, lists in-frame sequences with V and J called but not all clones. Of the missing ones, under half trace to an unresolved V gene in checked studies; the others have no known cause. The DNA gave D and trimming, while V, J and clone size come from that table. This sample holds roughly 160,000 clones; roughly 89% were observed only once. Clones ranked in the top ten supply 1.6% of the sample.

In the case of this clone: The clone's antigen remains unknown. No per-base quality is available; no much larger clone lies one base away.

Here is what the overall study found, with its caveats: Because no day 14 peak-response samples were available, repertoires were characterized only after the peak T cell response. The vaccine-associated CD4 TCRs covered the entire spike protein, and the dominant responses fell in regions 160-218 and 743-854. Participants were mostly white British and included more females than males, and it was suggested by the authors that clonal diversity may have been underestimated. After two AZD1222 doses, spike-specific TCR breadth and depth were significantly higher than at day 0 and than in MenACWY recipients. Reportedly, close to half of the unique spike-specific TCRs recognized epitopes lying outside the regions that are mutated in the B.1.351 and B.1.1.7 variants. Only six or seven AZD1222 recipients were SARS-CoV-2 seropositive at baseline, limiting conclusions about previously exposed vaccinees. The 56-69-year group was small, and its depth increase did not reach significance, likely because of low power.

This clonotype originated in an adult in good health. The chain is made from TRBV30 and TRBJ1-2; 8 central bases correspond to TRBD1. The sample was peripheral blood, taken on day 0 of AZD1222 vaccination. The sequenced DNA: TGTGCCTCTACTACGACAGGGGCTAACTATGGCTACACCTTC. The translation is CASTTTGANYGYTF.